The rows below give T cell receptor beta chains drawn from one sample of a study of beta chain features in type 1 diabetes. Data came from immunoSEQ multiplex PCR; TCRdb stores just in-frame clones and leaves some out. The sample holds under 500,000 clones, 30% seen once. Sample: naive CD4+ T cells from blood. The receptors originated from a man younger than 35 in good health. Each CDR3 is given with its conserved first and last residue. A D gene is named only where the DNA matches it firmly. Part of the rows lack a size; the others show once, few, many or a class for expanded clones.

J,V,D,size,CDR3,DNA
TRBJ2-7,TRBV29-1,NA,few,CSVLPRVDSHEQYF,TGCAGCGTTCTCCCCCGGGTCGACTCCCACGAGCAGTACTTC
TRBJ1-4,TRBV5-1,NA,NA,CASSLDSGNEKLFF,TGCGCCAGCAGCTTGGATTCAGGGAATGAAAAACTGTTTTTT
TRBJ2-1,TRBV30,TRBD2,NA,CAWQIAGGPHEQFF,TGTGCCTGGCAAATAGCGGGAGGGCCTCATGAGCAGTTCTTC
TRBJ2-3,TRBV28,TRBD2,NA,CASSLLGGSTYTQYF,TGTGCCAGCAGTTTACTGGGCGGGAGTACTTATACGCAGTATTTT
TRBJ2-7,TRBV28,NA,few,CASRSTGSYEQYF,TGTGCCAGCAGGTCTACAGGCTCCTACGAGCAGTACTTC
TRBJ1-4,TRBV9,NA,NA,CASSVDDNEKLFF,TGTGCCAGCAGCGTAGACGATAATGAAAAACTGTTTTTT
TRBJ2-5,TRBV5-1,TRBD1,NA,CASSFSTGTAETQYF,TGCGCCAGCAGCTTCTCGACAGGGACGGCAGAGACCCAGTACTTC
TRBJ2-1,TRBV6-4,TRBD2,few,CASRAGGGNEQFF,TGTGCCAGCAGAGCGGGAGGAGGAAATGAGCAGTTCTTC
TRBJ2-4,TRBV19,TRBD2,NA,CASSEVVGRNIQYF,TGTGCCAGTAGTGAAGTCGTCGGGAGGAACATTCAGTACTTC
TRBJ2-7,TRBV19,TRBD2,few,CASSMAGGPGYEQYF,TGTGCCAGTAGTATGGCGGGAGGGCCTGGGTACGAGCAGTACTTC
TRBJ1-2,TRBV7-9,NA,few,CASSLASGYTF,TGTGCCAGCAGCTTAGCAAGTGGCTACACCTTC
TRBJ1-5,TRBV7-2,TRBD1,NA,CASSYRQGDSQPQHF,TGTGCCAGCAGCTATCGACAGGGGGACAGTCAGCCCCAGCATTTT
TRBJ2-3,TRBV7-2,NA,few,CASSARDALSTDTQYF,TGTGCCAGCAGCGCCCGGGACGCGTTAAGCACAGATACGCAGTATTTT
TRBJ2-2,TRBV25-1,TRBD1,NA,CATSDRENTGELFF,TGTGCCACCTCGGACAGGGAGAACACCGGGGAGCTGTTTTTT
TRBJ2-1,TRBV30,TRBD2,few,CACRTSGRVGYNEQFF,TGTGCCTGTCGGACTAGCGGGAGGGTTGGATACAATGAGCAGTTCTTC
TRBJ2-3,TRBV2,TRBD2,few,CASKSAGDTQYF,TGTGCCAGCAAGTCAGCGGGGGATACGCAGTATTTT
TRBJ1-1,TRBV30,NA,NA,CAWSVPARLNTEAFF,TGTGCCTGGAGTGTACCGGCCCGACTAAACACTGAAGCTTTCTTT
TRBJ2-1,TRBV5-1,TRBD2,NA,CASSRLAGIDEQFF,TGCGCCAGCAGCCGACTAGCGGGCATCGATGAGCAGTTCTTC
TRBJ2-7,TRBV30,TRBD1,few,CAWSYTGGEQYF,TGTGCCTGGTCCTATACAGGGGGCGAGCAGTACTTC
TRBJ2-2,TRBV14,NA,NA,CASSQVPRTGELFF,TGTGCCAGCAGCCAAGTGCCGCGGACCGGGGAGCTGTTTTTT
TRBJ2-3,TRBV2,NA,NA,CASRRTLSTDTQYF,TGTGCCAGCAGGAGGACCTTGAGCACAGATACGCAGTATTTT
TRBJ2-3,TRBV5-4,NA,NA,CASSLESPDTQYF,TGTGCCAGCAGCTTGGAAAGCCCAGATACGCAGTATTTT
TRBJ2-3,TRBV29-1,NA,NA,CSVQPGHSPDTQYF,TGCAGCGTTCAACCGGGACATAGCCCGGATACGCAGTATTTT